These T cell receptor beta chains were read from a single sample in a study of cytomegalovirus exposure and HLA in healthy donors. Measured with immunoSEQ multiplex PCR; TCRdb has only the in-frame clones, and not every one. The repertoire includes a few hundred thousand clones, roughly 91% of them detected once, and about 1.7% sits in the top ten. The sequenced material came from PBMCs. The receptors were gathered from a girl aged 2-15 years in good health and CMV-seronegative. The CDR3 runs from the conserved cysteine through the conserved F or W. D genes are given only for firm matches. The size of a clone is reported for some rows only, either as once, few or many, or as a class for expanded clones.

d_gene	v_gene	j_gene	abundance	len	CDR3nt	CDR3aa
TRBD2	TRBV19	TRBJ2-1	few	17	TGTGCCAGTAGTATAGATTCGACTAGCGGGAGGGGCAATGAGCAGTTCTTC	CASSIDSTSGRGNEQFF
.	TRBV28	TRBJ2-3	.	11	TGTGCCAGCAGTTTATTCAATACGCAGTATTTT	CASSLFNTQYF
TRBD1	TRBV6-6	TRBJ1-1	.	12	TGTGCCAGCAGTTACGAGACAGGGGAAGCTTTCTTT	CASSYETGEAFF
.	TRBV9	TRBJ2-1	.	18	TGTGCCAGCAGCTTCCCGAAGGATGGACTCCAGTCCTACAATGAGCAGTTCTTC	CASSFPKDGLQSYNEQFF
.	TRBV6-6	TRBJ1-5	.	14	TGTGCCAGCAGTTACTCGGCGGGAGGGCAGCCCCAGCATTTT	CASSYSAGGQPQHF
TRBD1	TRBV5-4	TRBJ2-7	.	16	TGTGCCAGCAGCGGCAGTCCGGGACAGGGCGGCTACGAGCAGTACTTC	CASSGSPGQGGYEQYF
TRBD2	TRBV7-3	TRBJ2-1	.	16	TGTGCCAGCAGCTTAGGTGCTAGCGGGGGGGTCAATGAGCAGTTCTTC	CASSLGASGGVNEQFF
.	TRBV23-1	TRBJ2-2	.	11	TGCGCCCCCAGGAACACCGGGGAGCTGTTTTTT	CAPRNTGELFF
TRBD1	TRBV27	TRBJ1-5	once	14	TGTGCCAGCAACGACAGGGTTGGGAGTCAGCCCCAGCATTTT	CASNDRVGSQPQHF
.	TRBV9	TRBJ1-5	.	12	TGTGCCAGCACCGGACCCTACAGGTGCCAGCATTTT	CASTGPYRCQHF
TRBD1	TRBV7-6	TRBJ1-2	.	14	TGTGCCAGCAGCCCTGGACAGGGGGACTATGGCTACACCTTC	CASSPGQGDYGYTF
TRBD1	TRBV10-3	TRBJ1-5	.	15	TGTGCCATTAGTGAGTCCGACAGGGAAGAACAGCCCCAGCATTTT	CAISESDREEQPQHF
TRBD1	TRBV6-6	TRBJ2-4	.	15	TGTGCCAGCAGTTTCACGGACAGGAATAAAAACATTCAGTACTTC	CASSFTDRNKNIQYF
TRBD2	TRBV2	TRBJ2-7	.	16	TGTGCCAGCAGTTTTACTAGCGGGGGGGCCGGTTACGAGCAGTACTTC	CASSFTSGGAGYEQYF
.	TRBV5-1	TRBJ2-1	.	13	TGCGCCAGCAGCTTGTCGACTTACAATGAGCAGTTCTTC	CASSLSTYNEQFF
TRBD2	TRBV7-6	TRBJ2-7	.	12	TGTGCCAGCAGCTTAGACGGGGGGGAGCAGTACTTC	CASSLDGGEQYF
TRBD2	TRBV2	TRBJ2-2	.	17	TGTGCCAGCAGTGATGAGAGGCTAGCGGGAGTCCCCGGGGAGCTGTTTTTT	CASSDERLAGVPGELFF
.	TRBV30	TRBJ2-3	.	16	TGTGCCTGGAGTGTACTTCCAGCGGTGGCCACAGATACGCAGTATTTT	CAWSVLPAVATDTQYF
.	TRBV6-5	TRBJ2-2	.	14	TGTGCCAGCAGTTACTCGGCAGATACCGGGGAGCTGTTTTTT	CASSYSADTGELFF
TRBD1	TRBV25-1	TRBJ1-2	.	17	TGTGCCAGCAGTGACTCAAGGACAGGGGGCGTAAACTATGGCTACACCTTC	CASSDSRTGGVNYGYTF
.	TRBV27	TRBJ1-5	.	15	TGTGCCAGCAGTTTAAGCGGGGGAGGCAATCAGCCCCAGCATTTT	CASSLSGGGNQPQHF
.	TRBV30	TRBJ1-5	once	13	TGTGCCTGGAGTGAAGCGGGGAATCAGCCCCAGCATTTT	CAWSEAGNQPQHF
TRBD1	TRBV18	TRBJ1-1	.	18	TGTGCCAGCTCAGCTCTCACAGGGGGCGTGAATATGAACACTGAAGCTTTCTTT	CASSALTGGVNMNTEAFF
.	TRBV20-1	TRBJ2-5	.	11	TGCAGTGCCCATTCCCGGGAGACCCAGTACTTC	CSAHSRETQYF
.	TRBV27	TRBJ1-2	.	17	TGTGCCAGCAGTTTTTACCAGGGCAGGGGATTCGGCTATGGCTACACCTTC	CASSFYQGRGFGYGYTF
.	TRBV10-1	TRBJ2-5	.	15	TGCGCCAGCAGTGAGGGCCAGGACACCCAAGAGACCCAGTACTTC	CASSEGQDTQETQYF
TRBD1	TRBV6-5	TRBJ2-5	.	14	TGTGCCAGCAGCCGTGACAGGGGCGGGGAGACCCAGTACTTC	CASSRDRGGETQYF
TRBD1	TRBV19	TRBJ1-1	once	16	TGTGCCAGTAGTTCAGGGGGCCCACCGTTTCACACTGAAGCTTTCTTT	CASSSGGPPFHTEAFF
.	TRBV14	TRBJ2-7	.	15	TGTGCCAGCAGCCAGGGAGGACTCCTTTCCTACGAGCAGTACTTC	CASSQGGLLSYEQYF
.	TRBV11-2	TRBJ2-7	.	12	TGTGCCAGCGGGGCGACGACATACGAGCAGTACTTC	CASGATTYEQYF
.	TRBV7-9	TRBJ1-4	.	16	TGTGCCAGCAGCTTAGAAGGAGGGGCTACGGGTGAAAAACTGTTTTTT	CASSLEGGATGEKLFF
TRBD1	TRBV27	TRBJ1-1	few	14	TGTGCCAGCAGTTTCGACAGGGTGAACACTGAAGCTTTCTTT	CASSFDRVNTEAFF
.	TRBV21-1	TRBJ1-2	.	14	TGTGCCAGCAGCAAAAAGGGGACAGGGGAAGGCTACACCTTC	CASSKKGTGEGYTF
TRBD1	TRBV6-5	TRBJ1-5	.	15	TGTGCCAGCAGCCCCCACGGGACAGGGAATCAGCCCCAGCATTTT	CASSPHGTGNQPQHF
.	TRBV6-1	TRBJ2-3	.	13	TGTGCCAGCAGTACTCGGACAGCAGATACGCAGTATTTT	CASSTRTADTQYF
TRBD2	TRBV2	TRBJ2-3	.	16	TGTGCCAGCAGCCCTATACTAGCGGGGCGCACAGATACGCAGTATTTT	CASSPILAGRTDTQYF
TRBD1	TRBV7-2	TRBJ2-6	.	17	TGTGCCAGCAGCCACTGGGACAGACCCTCTGGGGCCAACGTCCTGACTTTC	CASSHWDRPSGANVLTF
.	TRBV28	TRBJ1-4	.	14	TGTGCCAGCAGCCGCGTGGACCGGGGTGAAAAACTGTTTTTT	CASSRVDRGEKLFF
.	TRBV9	TRBJ2-1	.	15	TGTGCCAGCAGCGTTACATCGGGTCCCTACAATGAGCAGTTCTTC	CASSVTSGPYNEQFF
TRBD1	TRBV6-5	TRBJ1-2	.	13	TGTGCCAGCAGTTCGACAGGGATGGAAGGCTACACCTTC	CASSSTGMEGYTF
.	TRBV6-6	TRBJ1-1	few	14	TGTGCCAGCAGTCTACTGACATCGAACACTGAAGCTTTCTTT	CASSLLTSNTEAFF